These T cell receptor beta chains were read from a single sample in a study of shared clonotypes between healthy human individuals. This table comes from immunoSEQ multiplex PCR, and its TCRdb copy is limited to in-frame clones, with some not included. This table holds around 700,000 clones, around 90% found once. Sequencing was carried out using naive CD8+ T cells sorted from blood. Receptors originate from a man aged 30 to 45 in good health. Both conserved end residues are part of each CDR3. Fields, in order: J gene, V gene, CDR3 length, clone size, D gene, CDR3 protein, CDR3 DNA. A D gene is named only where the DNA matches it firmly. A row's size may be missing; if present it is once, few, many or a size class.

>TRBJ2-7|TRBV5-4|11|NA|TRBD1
CASKQGNEQYF
TGTGCCAGCAAACAGGGGAACGAGCAGTACTTC
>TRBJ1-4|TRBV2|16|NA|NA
CASSEAGDEGNEKLFF
TGTGCCAGCAGTGAGGCCGGGGATGAGGGGAATGAAAAACTGTTTTTT
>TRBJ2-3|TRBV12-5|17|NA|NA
CASGPGVGGGTEDTQYF
TGTGCTAGTGGACCAGGGGTGGGTGGCGGGACGGAAGATACGCAGTATTTT
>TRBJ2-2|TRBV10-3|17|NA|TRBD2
CAISKGLAGANTGELFF
TGTGCCATCAGTAAAGGACTAGCGGGAGCGAACACCGGGGAGCTGTTTTTT
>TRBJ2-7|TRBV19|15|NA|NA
CASRARAGSSYEQYF
TGTGCCAGTAGGGCCCGGGCGGGGAGCTCCTACGAGCAGTACTTC
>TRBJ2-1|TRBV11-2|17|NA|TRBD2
CASSPELGTTSYNEQFF
TGTGCCAGCAGCCCGGAATTGGGGACTACTTCCTACAATGAGCAGTTCTTC
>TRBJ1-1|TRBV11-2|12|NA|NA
CASSGMNTEAFF
TGTGCCAGCTCCGGAATGAACACTGAAGCTTTCTTT
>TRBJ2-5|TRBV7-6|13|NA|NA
CASSLVSKETQYF
TGTGCCAGCAGCTTAGTTTCCAAAGAGACCCAGTACTTC
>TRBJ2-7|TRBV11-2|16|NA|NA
CASSLSWLVSIDEQYF
TGTGCCAGCAGCTTGTCCTGGCTAGTGAGTATTGACGAGCAGTACTTC
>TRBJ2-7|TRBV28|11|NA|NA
CASSVSDEQYF
TGTGCCAGCAGTGTTTCCGACGAGCAGTACTTC
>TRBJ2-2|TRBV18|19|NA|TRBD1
CASSTPRRQGDPNTGELFF
TGTGCCAGCTCAACGCCCCGTCGACAGGGGGACCCGAACACCGGGGAGCTGTTTTTT
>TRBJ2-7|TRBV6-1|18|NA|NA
CASSEALARSGIPYEQYF
TGTGCCAGCAGTGAAGCACTAGCCAGAAGCGGAATTCCCTACGAGCAGTACTTC
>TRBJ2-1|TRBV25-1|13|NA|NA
CASSERRGNEQFF
TGTGCCAGCAGTGAAAGGAGGGGGAATGAGCAGTTCTTC
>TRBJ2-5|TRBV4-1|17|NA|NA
CASSQVWSSRVRETQYF
TGCGCCAGCAGCCAAGTTTGGTCTAGTCGGGTGAGAGAGACCCAGTACTTC
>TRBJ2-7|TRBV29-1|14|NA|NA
CSVEGVGGRYEQYF
TGCAGCGTTGAAGGGGTAGGGGGGAGGTACGAGCAGTACTTC
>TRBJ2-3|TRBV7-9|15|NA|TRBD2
CASSSPGRATDTQYF
TGTGCCAGCAGCTCCCCCGGGAGGGCCACAGATACGCAGTATTTT
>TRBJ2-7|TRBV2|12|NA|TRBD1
CASNQGAGEQYF
TGTGCCAGCAATCAGGGGGCAGGCGAGCAGTACTTC
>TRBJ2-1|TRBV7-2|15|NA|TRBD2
CASSPHSGLDNEQFF
TGTGCCAGCAGCCCCCATAGCGGGTTAGACAATGAGCAGTTCTTC
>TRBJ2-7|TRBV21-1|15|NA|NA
CASSKGGTGADEQYF
TGTGCCAGCAGCAAAGGGGGGACAGGGGCCGACGAGCAGTACTTC
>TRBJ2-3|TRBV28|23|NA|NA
CASTSGRAKEPNDAVMVADTQYF
TGTGCCAGCACCTCGGGGCGGGCTAAGGAACCCAATGATGCTGTCATGGTTGCAGATACGCAGTATTTT
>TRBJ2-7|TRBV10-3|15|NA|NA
CAISRDAAGSYEQYF
TGTGCCATCAGCCGGGACGCCGCAGGCTCCTACGAGCAGTACTTC
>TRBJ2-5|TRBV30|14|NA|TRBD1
CAWRMTGGQETQYF
TGTGCCTGGAGGATGACAGGGGGGCAAGAGACCCAGTACTTC
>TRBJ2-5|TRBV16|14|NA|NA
CASSQLAQEETQYF
TGTGCCAGCAGCCAATTGGCCCAGGAAGAGACCCAGTACTTC
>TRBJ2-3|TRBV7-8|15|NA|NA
CASSLVSGAGDTQYF
TGTGCCAGCAGCTTAGTTTCGGGGGCCGGAGATACGCAGTATTTT
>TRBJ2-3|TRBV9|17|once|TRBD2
CASSPPGLAGGADTQYF
TGTGCCAGCAGCCCACCGGGACTAGCGGGGGGGGCAGATACGCAGTATTTT
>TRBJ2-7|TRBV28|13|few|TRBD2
CASGLAGSYEQYF
TGTGCCAGCGGACTAGCGGGCAGCTACGAGCAGTACTTC
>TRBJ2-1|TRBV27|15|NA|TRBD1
CASSLWGQGAIEQFF
TGTGCCAGCAGTTTATGGGGCCAGGGGGCGATCGAGCAGTTCTTC
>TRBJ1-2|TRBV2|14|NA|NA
CASRGTPGGYGYTF
TGTGCCAGCAGGGGGACACCGGGCGGGTATGGCTACACCTTC
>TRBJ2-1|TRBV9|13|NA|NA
CASSAILYNEQFF
TGTGCCAGCAGCGCTATATTGTACAATGAGCAGTTCTTC
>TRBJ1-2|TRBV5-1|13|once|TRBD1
CASSADRPYGYTF
TGCGCCAGCAGCGCGGACAGGCCCTATGGCTACACCTTC
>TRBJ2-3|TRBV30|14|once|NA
CAWSVLGVTDTQYF
TGTGCCTGGAGTGTACTCGGGGTCACAGATACGCAGTATTTT
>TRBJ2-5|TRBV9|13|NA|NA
CASRGQGKETQYF
TGTGCCAGCAGAGGCCAGGGGAAAGAGACCCAGTACTTC
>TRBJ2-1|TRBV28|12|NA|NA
CASSLRGDEQFF
TGTGCCAGCAGTCTCAGGGGCGATGAGCAGTTCTTC
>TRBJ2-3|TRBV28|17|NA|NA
CASSYLQGPRSTDTQYF
TGTGCCAGCAGTTATCTACAGGGCCCTAGGAGCACAGATACGCAGTATTTT
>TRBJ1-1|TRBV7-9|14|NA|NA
CASSRPNSDSEAFF
TGTGCCAGCAGCCGGCCCAACAGCGACTCTGAAGCTTTCTTT
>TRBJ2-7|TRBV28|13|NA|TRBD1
CASSLAGGTEQYF
TGTGCCAGCAGTTTGGCAGGGGGAACCGAGCAGTACTTC
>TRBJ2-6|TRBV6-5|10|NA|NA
CAPGANVLTF
TGTGCACCTGGGGCCAACGTCCTGACTTTC
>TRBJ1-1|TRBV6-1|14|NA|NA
CASSEAGGGTEAFF
TGTGCCAGCAGTGAAGCGGGAGGGGGCACTGAAGCTTTCTTT
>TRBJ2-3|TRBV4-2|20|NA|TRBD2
CASSHYRLAGVGPIPDTQYF
TGTGCCAGCAGCCATTACAGACTAGCGGGAGTCGGTCCCATCCCAGATACGCAGTATTTT
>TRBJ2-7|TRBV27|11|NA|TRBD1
CATQQGYEQYF
TGTGCCACCCAACAGGGGTACGAGCAGTACTTC
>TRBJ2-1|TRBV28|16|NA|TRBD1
CASSSYGTGGGWEQFF
TGTGCCAGCAGCTCCTACGGGACAGGGGGCGGTTGGGAGCAGTTCTTC
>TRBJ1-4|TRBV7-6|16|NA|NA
CASSLDRSRANEKLFF
TGTGCCAGCAGCTTAGACAGATCAAGAGCTAATGAAAAACTGTTTTTT
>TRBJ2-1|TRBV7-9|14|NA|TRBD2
CASEGAGERNEQFF
TGTGCCTCAGAAGGAGCGGGAGAAAGAAATGAGCAGTTCTTC
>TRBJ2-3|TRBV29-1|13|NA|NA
CSVEDPQTDTQYF
TGCAGCGTTGAAGACCCCCAGACAGATACGCAGTATTTT
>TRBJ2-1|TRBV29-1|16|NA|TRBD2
CSVEPATSETYNEQFF
TGCAGCGTTGAACCCGCAACTAGCGAAACCTACAATGAGCAGTTCTTC
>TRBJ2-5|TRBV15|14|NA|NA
CATSSSRESMAQYF
TGTGCCACCAGCAGCAGCAGGGAGTCCATGGCCCAGTACTTC
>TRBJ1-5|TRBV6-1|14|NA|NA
CASTHRYSNQPQHF
TGTGCCAGCACCCACAGATATAGCAATCAGCCCCAGCATTTT
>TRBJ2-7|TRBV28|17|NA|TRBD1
CASSRRDGTGRRHEQYF
TGTGCCAGCAGCAGGCGAGACGGGACAGGCAGACGCCACGAGCAGTACTTC
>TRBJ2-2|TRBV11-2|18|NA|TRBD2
CASSLDFLDLAGSGELFF
TGTGCCAGCAGCTTAGACTTCTTGGATTTAGCGGGGTCCGGGGAGCTGTTTTTT
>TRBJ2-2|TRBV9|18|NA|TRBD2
CASSPRTSGSGFTGELFF
TGTGCCAGCAGCCCCCGGACTAGCGGGAGTGGATTTACCGGGGAGCTGTTTTTT
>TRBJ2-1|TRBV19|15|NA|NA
CASSMSGPSYNEQFF
TGTGCCAGTAGTATGAGCGGGCCCTCCTACAATGAGCAGTTCTTC
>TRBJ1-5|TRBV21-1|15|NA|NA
CASSIRRDSNQPQHF
TGTGCCAGCAGCATTAGAAGAGATAGCAATCAGCCCCAGCATTTT
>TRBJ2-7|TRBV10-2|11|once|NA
CASSVGYEQYF
TGCGCCAGCAGTGTCGGCTACGAGCAGTACTTC
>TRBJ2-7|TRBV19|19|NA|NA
CASSILFRDTTFSGYEQYF
TGTGCCAGTAGTATACTTTTCCGGGACACGACCTTTTCGGGGTACGAGCAGTACTTC
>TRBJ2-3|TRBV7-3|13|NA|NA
CTSSLKATDTQYF
TGTACCAGCAGCTTAAAGGCGACAGATACGCAGTATTTT
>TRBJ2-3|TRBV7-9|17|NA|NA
CASSLIKGVRNTDTQYF
TGTGCCAGCAGCTTAATTAAGGGAGTTAGGAACACAGATACGCAGTATTTT
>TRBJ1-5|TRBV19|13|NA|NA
CASSIVGDQPQHF
TGTGCCAGTAGTATAGTAGGTGATCAGCCCCAGCATTTT